A single sample gave rise to the 6 T cell receptor beta chains below, sequenced in a study of graft-versus-host responses after intestinal transplantation. Sequencing was performed with immunoSEQ multiplex PCR; in TCRdb, only in-frame clones are kept and a portion is missing. The sample yields around 77,000 clones, around 95% seen once. These receptors' targets are unknown. Material: unstimulated CD8+ T cells sorted from spleen or lymph node cells, obtained before intestinal transplant. The receptors here all came from a human donor who received an intestinal transplant.

The chain has TRBV19 and TRBJ2-7; 9 bases fit TRBD1. The CDR3 extends over 13 amino acids. Germline CDR1 reads LNHDA; CDR2 reads SQIVND (reference sequence). Trimming took 5 bases from V and 5 from J; bases not matched to a gene: 4. The CDR3 bases are TGTGCCAGTAGTTACAGGGGGCCGGACGAGCAGTACTTC. Residues: CASSYRGPDEQYF.

The gene calls are TRBV7-7 and TRBJ1-1, with 10 bases aligning to TRBD1. Looked up from germline, CDR1 is SSHAT and CDR2 is FNYEAQ (reference sequence). The CDR3 runs 13 residues. Germline trimming cut 6 bases from V and 10 bases from J; bases unmatched to any gene: 8. The CDR3 is CASSLDRGRGAFF. The CDR3 DNA is TGTGCCAGCAGTCTAGACAGGGGGCGAGGAGCTTTCTTT. The whole variable domain, remainder taken from reference TRBV7-7 and TRBJ1-1, is GAGVSQSPRYKVTKRGQDVTLRCDPISSHATLYWYQQALGQGPEFLTYFNYEAQPDKSGLPSDRFSAERPEGSISTLTIQRTEQRDSAMYRCASSLDRGRGAFFGQGTRLTVV.

The rearrangement uses TRBV7-9 and TRBJ2-3; the D is unclear. Trimming took off 0 bases at V and 2 bases at J, with 12 bases between the two ends. The CDR3 covers 16 residues. The germline V gene has CDR1 SEHNR and CDR2 FQNEAQ (reference sequence). CDR3 in DNA: TGTGCCAGCAGCTTAGCTCCTAGAGACCCCACAGATACGCAGTATTTT. Its protein product is CASSLAPRDPTDTQYF.

The chain couples TRBV2 to TRBJ2-3; 12 nucleotides match TRBD2. Trimming took 8 bases from V and 2 from J; bases not matched to a gene: 11. The CDR3 is made up of 17 amino acids. In germline, CDR1 is SNHLY, CDR2 FYNNEI. The CDR3 DNA is TGTGCCAGCGAAGGACTAGCGGGACCGAAACTCACAGATACGCAGTATTTT. Translating it yields CASEGLAGPKLTDTQYF. Using reference TRBV2 and TRBJ2-3 for the parts outside the CDR3, the full variable domain is EPEVTQTPSHQVTQMGQEVILRCVPISNHLYFYWYRQILGQKVEFLVSFYNNEISEKSEIFDDQFSVERPDGSNFTLKIRSTKLEDSAMYFCASEGLAGPKLTDTQYFGPGTRLTVL.

This clone came up once. J is TRBJ1-2 and V is TRBV6-5; D gene ambiguous. Germline CDR1 MNHEY, CDR2 SVGAGI. V dropped 6 bases and J dropped 6 bases, with 11 bases sitting between them. This CDR3 region has 12 residues. CDR3 in amino acids: CASRPIYDGYTF. The CDR3 bases are TGTGCCAGCAGACCGATTTACGATGGCTACACCTTC.

This chain connects TRBV6-1 to TRBJ2-1; D is possibly TRBD1 or TRBD2 (6 bases each). CDR1 is MNHNS, CDR2 SASEGT, per germline. Trimming pared 1 base from V and 4 bases from J, leaving 14 bases between. This CDR3 contains 16 residues. The chain's CDR3 is CASSEGVGGPYNEQFF. The CDR3 coding sequence is TGTGCCAGCAGTGAAGGGGTAGGGGGGCCTTACAATGAGCAGTTCTTC.